This is a list of T cell receptor beta chains from one sample in a study of siplizumab effects on memory and regulatory T cells. Generated by immunoSEQ multiplex PCR, the TCRdb table keeps only in-frame clones and is missing some. The repertoire has some 100,000 clones, approximately 93% of them found once; the top ten carry 5.5% to 7.5%. Sequenced input: CD8+ T cells sorted from blood. These receptors were taken from a human donor in good health. The conserved cysteine and the conserved F or W are not part of the CDR3 here. Only some rows state a clone size, as once, few, many or a class for expanded clones.

>TRBJ2-2|TRBV6-1|few
AISISYTGELF
>TRBJ1-1|TRBV11-2|once
ASSRPEEGTEAF
>TRBJ1-1|TRBV5-1|-
ASSLEGGAFSTEAF
>TRBJ2-7|TRBV10-1|-
ASSPGTGIYEQY
>TRBJ2-3|TRBV13|-
ASSPQGGRGWGTQY
>TRBJ1-1|TRBV4-1|-
ASRDRVMNTEAF
>TRBJ2-7|TRBV7-9|few
ASTRGVSYEQY
>TRBJ1-2|TRBV13|-
ASSGGRGQDGYT
>TRBJ2-1|TRBV2|-
ASSATGEVQINEQF
>TRBJ2-1|TRBV6-1|-
ASRAKGGDEQF
>TRBJ2-3|TRBV13|few
ASSLGPISDSTDTQY
>TRBJ2-7|TRBV11-2|-
ASSRSPGNRDDYEQY
>TRBJ1-2|TRBV7-9|-
ASSSLSGGGYT
>TRBJ2-7|TRBV27|-
ASSTNRGSYEQY
>TRBJ1-6|TRBV2|few
ASSEWAGVSNSPLH
>TRBJ2-3|TRBV5-1|once
ASSPRTDSTDTQY
>TRBJ1-2|TRBV5-6|-
ASSLGGTDSSNYGYT
>TRBJ2-4|TRBV11-1|-
ASSLKRETAKNIQY
>TRBJ2-2|TRBV30|once
AWDSGTGAGELF
>TRBJ1-5|TRBV4-3|few
ASSQDWLRPQH
>TRBJ2-2|TRBV9|-
ASSGAGAGELF
>TRBJ2-1|TRBV30|-
AWTSSGFNEQF
>TRBJ1-1|TRBV11-2|-
ASSKDRSHPMNTEAF
>TRBJ2-5|TRBV4-3|-
ASSQGLGPQETQY
>TRBJ1-2|TRBV6-5|-
ASSYWAEGGYT
>TRBJ1-3|TRBV7-9|-
ASSYSSGNTIY
>TRBJ2-7|TRBV4-1|-
ASRREGGKLSYEQY
>TRBJ1-1|TRBV11-3|-
ASSLEPGQGTEAF
>TRBJ2-7|TRBV27|-
ASSYGQGYEQY
>TRBJ2-1|TRBV4-1|-
ASSQGTSAYNEQF
>TRBJ2-1|TRBV27|-
ASSQRANYNEQF
>TRBJ1-1|TRBV11-2|-
ASSLGRDDTEAF
>TRBJ2-2|TRBV7-9|-
ASSPGGGELF
>TRBJ1-1|TRBV6-5|-
ASTRGSATEAF
>TRBJ1-5|TRBV5-1|-
ASSLVVGQPQH
>TRBJ1-6|TRBV9|-
ASSVRTGNSPLH
>TRBJ1-1|TRBV27|-
ASSLLGYTEAF
>TRBJ2-1|TRBV7-6|-
ASSFSGSYNEQF
>TRBJ1-1|TRBV7-8|-
ASSLAARGTEAF
>TRBJ2-3|TRBV7-9|-
ASSSSGTGTDTQY
>TRBJ1-1|TRBV19|-
ASSKDVPGQGWEPEAF
>TRBJ1-1|TRBV7-8|-
ASSSGVRTEAF
>TRBJ1-4|TRBV5-5|-
ASSLDYRLSEKLF
>TRBJ2-3|TRBV14|-
ASSQGQASTDTQY
>TRBJ2-4|TRBV19|once
ASSPRGTLRLDIQY
>TRBJ2-7|TRBV7-2|-
ASSLALGGAYEQY
>TRBJ1-6|TRBV9|-
ASSAGQGTLEPLH
>TRBJ1-5|TRBV2|-
ASSPMSKNQPQH
>TRBJ1-6|TRBV9|few
ASSVDRRDSPLH
>TRBJ1-2|TRBV13|-
ASSSYGTEANYGYT
>TRBJ1-5|TRBV29-1|-
SVGGQFDNQPQH
>TRBJ2-7|TRBV11-2|once
ASSFGPTYEQY
>TRBJ1-1|TRBV5-1|-
ASRDPGQGAIEAF
>TRBJ2-1|TRBV16|-
ASSQLARSSYNEQF
>TRBJ2-5|TRBV6-6|-
ASSSGTDKRVGY
>TRBJ2-5|TRBV9|-
ASSPGVAGGPTETQY
>TRBJ1-2|TRBV5-6|-
ASSYWTATNYGYT
>TRBJ1-6|TRBV21-1|-
ASRAGSSSYNSPLH
>TRBJ2-3|TRBV9|-
ASSLPPGGFDTDTQY